The present TCR beta chain was sequenced within a study of tumour-infiltrating T cells in Burkitt lymphoma. Study-level information: Survival, overall and progression-free, tracked with productive clonality.

Generated by immunoSEQ multiplex PCR, the TCRdb table keeps only in-frame clones and is missing some. The table has about 7,600 clones, about a sixth seen once. The CDR3 consists of 15 residues. With 4 bases clipped from V and 4 bases from J, the junction kept 10 bases outside the gene matches. Germline CDR1 and CDR2: SGHRS and YFSETQ. This sequence joins TRBV5-1 and TRBJ2-5, with 7 positions matching TRBD2. The receptor's source is a human donor with diffuse large B-cell lymphoma. The sample comprised tumor tissue. The CDR3 here is CASSLPGASGETQYF. The CDR3 DNA is TGCGCCAGCAGCCTTCCTGGGGCTAGCGGAGAGACCCAGTACTTC.